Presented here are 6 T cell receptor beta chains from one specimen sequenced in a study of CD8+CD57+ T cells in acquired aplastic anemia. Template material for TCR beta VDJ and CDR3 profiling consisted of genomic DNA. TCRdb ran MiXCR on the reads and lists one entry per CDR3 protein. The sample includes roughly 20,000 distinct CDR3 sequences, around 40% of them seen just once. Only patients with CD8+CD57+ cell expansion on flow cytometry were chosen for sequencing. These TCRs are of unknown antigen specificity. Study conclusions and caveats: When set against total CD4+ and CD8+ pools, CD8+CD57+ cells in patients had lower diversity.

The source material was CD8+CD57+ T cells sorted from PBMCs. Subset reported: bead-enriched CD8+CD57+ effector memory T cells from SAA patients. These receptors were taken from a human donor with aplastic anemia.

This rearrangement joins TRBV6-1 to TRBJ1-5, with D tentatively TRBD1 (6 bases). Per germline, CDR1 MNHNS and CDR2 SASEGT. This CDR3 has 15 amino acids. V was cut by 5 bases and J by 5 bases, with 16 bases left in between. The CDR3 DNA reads TGTGCCAGCAGTTCAGGGAGGGGGGCAGATCAGCCCCAGCATTTT. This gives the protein CASSSGRGADQPQHF.

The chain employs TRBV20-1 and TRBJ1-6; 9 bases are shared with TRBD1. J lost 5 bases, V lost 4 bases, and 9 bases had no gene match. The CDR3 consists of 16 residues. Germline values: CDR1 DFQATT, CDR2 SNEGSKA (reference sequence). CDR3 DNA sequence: TGCAGTGCTACAAACCCCGGGACAGGGAATAATTCACCCCTCCACTTT. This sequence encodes CSATNPGTGNNSPLHF.

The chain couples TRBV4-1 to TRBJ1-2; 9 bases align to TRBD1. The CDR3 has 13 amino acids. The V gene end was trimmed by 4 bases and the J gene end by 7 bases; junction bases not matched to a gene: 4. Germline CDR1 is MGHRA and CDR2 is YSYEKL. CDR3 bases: TGCGCCAGCAGCCGGGAGGACAGGGGTGGCTACACCTTC. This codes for CASSREDRGGYTF.

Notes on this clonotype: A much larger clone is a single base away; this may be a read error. CDR3 protein: CGASPTYGSPLHF. The CDR3 DNA follows: TGCGGTGCCTCACCTACCTACGGTTCACCCCTCCACTTT. The chain employs TRBV20-1 and TRBJ1-6, with D uncertain. The CDR3 has 13 residues. Germline V gene data show CDR1 as DFQATT and CDR2 as SNEGSKA (reference sequence).

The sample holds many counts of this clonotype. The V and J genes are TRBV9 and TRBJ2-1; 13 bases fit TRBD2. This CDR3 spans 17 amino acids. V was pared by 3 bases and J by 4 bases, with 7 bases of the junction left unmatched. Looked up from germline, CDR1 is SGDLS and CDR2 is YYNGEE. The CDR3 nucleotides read TGTGCCAGCAGCGGAACAGGGGGACTAGCGGGATACAATGAGCAGTTCTTC. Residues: CASSGTGGLAGYNEQFF. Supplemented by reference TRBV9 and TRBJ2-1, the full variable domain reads DSGVTQTPKHLITATGQRVTLRCSPRSGDLSVYWYQQSLDQGLQFLIQYYNGEERAKGNILERFSAQQFPDLHSELNLSSLELGDSALYFCASSGTGGLAGYNEQFFGPGTRLTVL.

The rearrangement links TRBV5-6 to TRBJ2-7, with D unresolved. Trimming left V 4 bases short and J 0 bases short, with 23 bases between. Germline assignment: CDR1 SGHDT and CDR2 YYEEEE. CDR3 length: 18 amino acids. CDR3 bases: TGTGCCAGCAGCGAATCGGGTGGTTGGATTTCAAGCTCCTACGAGCAGTACTTC. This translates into CASSESGGWISSSYEQYF. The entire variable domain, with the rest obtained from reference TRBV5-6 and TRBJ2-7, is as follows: DAGVTQSPTHLIKTRGQQVTLRCSPKSGHDTVSWYQQALGQGPQFIFQYYEEEERQRGNFPDRFSGHQFPNYSSELNVNALLLGDSALYLCASSESGGWISSSYEQYFGPGTRLTVT.